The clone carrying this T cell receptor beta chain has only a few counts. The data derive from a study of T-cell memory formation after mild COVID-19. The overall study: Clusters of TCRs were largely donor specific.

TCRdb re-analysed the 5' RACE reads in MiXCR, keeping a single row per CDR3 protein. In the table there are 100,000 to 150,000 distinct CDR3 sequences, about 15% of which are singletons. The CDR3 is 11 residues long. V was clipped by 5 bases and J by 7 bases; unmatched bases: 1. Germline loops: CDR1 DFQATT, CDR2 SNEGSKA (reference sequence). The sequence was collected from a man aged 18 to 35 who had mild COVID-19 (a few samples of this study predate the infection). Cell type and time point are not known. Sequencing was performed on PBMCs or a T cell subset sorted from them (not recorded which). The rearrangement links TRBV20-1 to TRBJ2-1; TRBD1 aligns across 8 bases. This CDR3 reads CSAWDRNEQFF. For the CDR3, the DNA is TGCAGTGCTTGGGACAGGAATGAGCAGTTCTTC.